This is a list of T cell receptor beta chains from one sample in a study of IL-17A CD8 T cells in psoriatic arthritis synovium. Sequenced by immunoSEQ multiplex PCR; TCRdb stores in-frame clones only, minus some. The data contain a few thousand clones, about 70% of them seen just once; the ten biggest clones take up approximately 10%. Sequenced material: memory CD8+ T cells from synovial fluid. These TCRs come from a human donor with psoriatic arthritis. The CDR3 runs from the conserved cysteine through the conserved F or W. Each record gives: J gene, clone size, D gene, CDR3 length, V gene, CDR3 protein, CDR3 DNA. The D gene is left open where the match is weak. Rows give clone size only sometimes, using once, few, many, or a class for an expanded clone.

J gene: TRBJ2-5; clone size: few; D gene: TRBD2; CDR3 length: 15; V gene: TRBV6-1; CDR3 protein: CASSEVSGSQETQYF; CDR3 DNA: TGTGCCAGCAGTGAAGTTAGCGGGAGCCAAGAGACCCAGTACTTC
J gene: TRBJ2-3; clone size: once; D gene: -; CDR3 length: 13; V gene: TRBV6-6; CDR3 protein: CASSHERADTQYF; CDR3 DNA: TGTGCCAGCAGTCACGAAAGGGCAGATACGCAGTATTTT
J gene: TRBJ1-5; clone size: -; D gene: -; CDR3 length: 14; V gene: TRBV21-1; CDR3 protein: CASSKRQGNQPQHF; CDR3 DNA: TGTGCCAGCAGCAAAAGACAGGGCAATCAGCCCCAGCATTTT
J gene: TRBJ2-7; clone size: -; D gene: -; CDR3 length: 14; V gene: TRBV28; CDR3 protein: CASSPRGSGYEQYF; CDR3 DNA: TGTGCCAGCAGTCCCCGGGGGTCGGGTTACGAGCAGTACTTC
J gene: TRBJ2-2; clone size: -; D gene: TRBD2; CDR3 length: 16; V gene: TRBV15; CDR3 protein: CATRSRLADTAGELFF; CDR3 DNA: TGTGCCACCAGGTCAAGACTAGCGGATACGGCCGGGGAGCTGTTTTTT
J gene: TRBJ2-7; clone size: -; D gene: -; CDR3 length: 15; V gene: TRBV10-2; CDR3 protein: CASSVSRTYSYEQYF; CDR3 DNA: TGCGCCAGCAGTGTGAGCAGGACCTACTCCTACGAGCAGTACTTC
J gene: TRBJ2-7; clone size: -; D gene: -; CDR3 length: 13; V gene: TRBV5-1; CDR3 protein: CASSGPWDYEQYF; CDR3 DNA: TGCGCCAGCAGTGGTCCGTGGGACTACGAGCAGTACTTC
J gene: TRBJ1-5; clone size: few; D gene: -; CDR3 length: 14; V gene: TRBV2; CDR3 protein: CASNGGKGNQPQHF; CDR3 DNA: TGTGCCAGCAATGGGGGTAAGGGGAATCAGCCCCAGCATTTT
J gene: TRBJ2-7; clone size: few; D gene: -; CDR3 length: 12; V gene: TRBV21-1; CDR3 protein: CASSRTSYEQYF; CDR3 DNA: TGTGCCAGCAGCAGGACCTCCTACGAGCAGTACTTC
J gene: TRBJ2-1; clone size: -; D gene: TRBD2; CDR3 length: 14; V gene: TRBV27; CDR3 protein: CASSLGTSGDEQFF; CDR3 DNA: TGTGCCAGCAGTTTAGGGACTAGCGGCGATGAGCAGTTCTTC
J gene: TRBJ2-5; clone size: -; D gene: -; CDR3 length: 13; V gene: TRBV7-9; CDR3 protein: CASSLGGEETQYF; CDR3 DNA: TGTGCCAGCAGCTTAGGAGGGGAAGAGACCCAGTACTTC
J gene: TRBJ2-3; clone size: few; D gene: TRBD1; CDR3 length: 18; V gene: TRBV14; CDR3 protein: CASSQDRRTGGITDTQYF; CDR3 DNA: TGTGCCAGCAGCCAAGATAGGCGGACAGGGGGTATAACAGATACGCAGTATTTT
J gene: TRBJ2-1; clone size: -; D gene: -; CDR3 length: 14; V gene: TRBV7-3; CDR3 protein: CASSPGDFLDEQFF; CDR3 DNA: TGTGCCAGCAGCCCAGGCGACTTCTTGGATGAGCAGTTCTTC
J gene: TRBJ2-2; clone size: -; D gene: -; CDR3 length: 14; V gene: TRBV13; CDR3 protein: CASSLGRTTGELFF; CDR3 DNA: TGTGCCAGCAGCTTAGGCCGTACCACCGGGGAGCTGTTTTTT
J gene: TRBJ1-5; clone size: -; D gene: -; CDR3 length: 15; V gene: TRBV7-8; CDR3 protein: CASSSFQGPSQPQHF; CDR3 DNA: TGTGCCAGCAGCTCGTTCCAGGGGCCTAGTCAGCCCCAGCATTTT